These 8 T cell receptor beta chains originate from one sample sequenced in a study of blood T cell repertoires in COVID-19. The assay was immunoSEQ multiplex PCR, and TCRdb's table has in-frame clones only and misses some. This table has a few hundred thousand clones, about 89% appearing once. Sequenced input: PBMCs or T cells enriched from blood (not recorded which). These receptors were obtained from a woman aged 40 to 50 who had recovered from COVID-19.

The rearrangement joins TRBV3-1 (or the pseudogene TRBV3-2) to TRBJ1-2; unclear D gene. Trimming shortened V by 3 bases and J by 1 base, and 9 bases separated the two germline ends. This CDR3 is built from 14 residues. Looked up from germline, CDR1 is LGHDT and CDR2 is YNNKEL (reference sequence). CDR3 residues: CASSHVPLNYGYTF. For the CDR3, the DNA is TGTGCCAGCAGCCATGTTCCCCTTAACTATGGCTACACCTTC.

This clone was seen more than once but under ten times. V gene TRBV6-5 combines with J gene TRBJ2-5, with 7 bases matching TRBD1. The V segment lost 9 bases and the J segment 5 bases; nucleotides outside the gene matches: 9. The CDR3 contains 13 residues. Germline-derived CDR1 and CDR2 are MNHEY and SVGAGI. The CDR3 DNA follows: TGTGCCAGTCACCAGGGGGTCGAGGAGACCCAGTACTTC. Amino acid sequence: CASHQGVEETQYF.

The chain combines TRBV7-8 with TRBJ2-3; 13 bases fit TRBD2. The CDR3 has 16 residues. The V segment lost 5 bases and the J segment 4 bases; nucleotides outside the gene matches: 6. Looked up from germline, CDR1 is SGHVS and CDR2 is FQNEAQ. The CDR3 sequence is CASSLRTSGSPDTQYF. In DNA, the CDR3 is TGTGCCAGCAGCCTCCGGACTAGCGGGAGCCCAGATACGCAGTATTTT.

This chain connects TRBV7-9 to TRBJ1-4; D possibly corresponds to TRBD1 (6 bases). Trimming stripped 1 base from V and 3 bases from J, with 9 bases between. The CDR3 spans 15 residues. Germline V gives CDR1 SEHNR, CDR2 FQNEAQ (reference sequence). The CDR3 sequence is CASSLGGQANEKLFF. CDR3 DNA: TGTGCCAGCAGCTTAGGGGGACAAGCTAATGAAAAACTGTTTTTT.

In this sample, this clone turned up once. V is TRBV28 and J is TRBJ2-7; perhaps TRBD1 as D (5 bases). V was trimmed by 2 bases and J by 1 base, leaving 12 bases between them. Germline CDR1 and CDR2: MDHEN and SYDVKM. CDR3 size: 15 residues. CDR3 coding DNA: TGTGCCAGCAGTTTACAGGGCCTAGGATCCTACGAGCAGTACTTC. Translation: CASSLQGLGSYEQYF.

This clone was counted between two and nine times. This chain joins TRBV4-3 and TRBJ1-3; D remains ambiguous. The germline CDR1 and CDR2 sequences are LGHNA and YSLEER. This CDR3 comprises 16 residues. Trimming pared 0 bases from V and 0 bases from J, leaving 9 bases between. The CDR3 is CASSQDRGYSGNTIYF. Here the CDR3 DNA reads TGCGCCAGCAGCCAAGATCGCGGATACTCTGGAAACACCATATATTTT.

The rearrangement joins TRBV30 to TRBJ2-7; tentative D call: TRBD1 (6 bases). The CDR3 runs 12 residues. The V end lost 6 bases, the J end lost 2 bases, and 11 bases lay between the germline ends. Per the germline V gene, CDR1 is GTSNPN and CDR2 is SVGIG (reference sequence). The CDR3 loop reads CACRTATYEQYF. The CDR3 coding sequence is TGTGCCTGTAGGACAGCCACCTACGAGCAGTACTTC.

CDR3 DNA sequence: TGTGCCAGCAGCCCCTACCGGGGGGTTGGCGAAAAACTGTTTTTT. Residues: CASSPYRGVGEKLFF. V gene TRBV7-8 combines with J gene TRBJ1-4; TRBD1 is a possible D gene (5 bases). Trimming stripped 5 bases from V and 8 bases from J, with 18 bases between. Looked up from germline, CDR1 is SGHVS and CDR2 is FQNEAQ. The CDR3 extends over 15 amino acids.